The rows below give T cell receptor beta chains drawn from one sample of a study of blood T cell repertoires in COVID-19. Sequencing used immunoSEQ multiplex PCR; TCRdb keeps in-frame clones, though not all of them. The table shows approximately 130,000 clones, with 70% to 90% occurring only once. Sequenced: peripheral blood. Receptors originate from a man between 60 and 70 years old with acute or convalescent COVID-19. CDR3s include the opening cysteine and the closing phenylalanine or tryptophan. Fields, in order: V gene, J gene, clone size, D gene, CDR3 length, CDR3 DNA, CDR3 protein. The D gene is left open where the match is weak. Some rows mark clone size as missing; the rest say once, few, many or name a class of expanded clone.

v_call: TRBV27; j_call: TRBJ1-4; clone_size: .; d_call: TRBD1; cdr3_length: 14; cdr3_nt: TGTGCCAGCAGCTCAGACAGGGTCTTTGAAAAACTGTTTTTT; cdr3_aa: CASSSDRVFEKLFF
v_call: TRBV11-1; j_call: TRBJ2-1; clone_size: .; d_call: TRBD2; cdr3_length: 13; cdr3_nt: TGTGCCAGCAGCTTTAGCGGGAACAATGAGCAGTTCTTC; cdr3_aa: CASSFSGNNEQFF
v_call: TRBV28; j_call: TRBJ1-4; clone_size: .; d_call: .; cdr3_length: 13; cdr3_nt: TGTGCCAGCAGCCTAGGGGGGGGTGAAAAACTGTTTTTT; cdr3_aa: CASSLGGGEKLFF
v_call: TRBV7-2; j_call: TRBJ1-2; clone_size: .; d_call: .; cdr3_length: 13; cdr3_nt: TGTGCCAGCAGCTTAGGGGGCGCGTGGGGCTACACCTTC; cdr3_aa: CASSLGGAWGYTF
v_call: TRBV6-1; j_call: TRBJ1-3; clone_size: .; d_call: TRBD1; cdr3_length: 16; cdr3_nt: TGTGCCAGCAGTGAAGCTGGCGGACAGGGAGGAAACACCATATATTTT; cdr3_aa: CASSEAGGQGGNTIYF
v_call: TRBV19; j_call: TRBJ2-5; clone_size: .; d_call: .; cdr3_length: 14; cdr3_nt: TGTGCCACTATCAGCGGAACGGGTCCTGAGACCCAGTACTTC; cdr3_aa: CATISGTGPETQYF
v_call: TRBV6-5; j_call: TRBJ2-3; clone_size: .; d_call: .; cdr3_length: 14; cdr3_nt: TGTGCCAGCAGTTTAGAGTCCGCCTGGGATACGCAGTATTTT; cdr3_aa: CASSLESAWDTQYF
v_call: TRBV30; j_call: TRBJ1-1; clone_size: .; d_call: TRBD1; cdr3_length: 15; cdr3_nt: TGTGCCTGGAGGGGGTCAGGGGGCGGGAACACTGAAGCTTTCTTT; cdr3_aa: CAWRGSGGGNTEAFF
v_call: TRBV29-1; j_call: TRBJ1-1; clone_size: .; d_call: .; cdr3_length: 13; cdr3_nt: TGCAGCGCCCCGCTGACGGGGGACACTGAAGCTTTCTTT; cdr3_aa: CSAPLTGDTEAFF
v_call: TRBV6-5; j_call: TRBJ1-1; clone_size: .; d_call: .; cdr3_length: 14; cdr3_nt: TGTGCCAGCAGTCTAAAACAGGGTTTCGCTGAAGCTTTCTTT; cdr3_aa: CASSLKQGFAEAFF
v_call: TRBV20-1; j_call: TRBJ2-1; clone_size: .; d_call: .; cdr3_length: 11; cdr3_nt: TGCAGTGCTAGATTATCTCATGAGCAGTTCTTC; cdr3_aa: CSARLSHEQFF
v_call: TRBV6-2/TRBV6-3; j_call: TRBJ2-2; clone_size: .; d_call: .; cdr3_length: 15; cdr3_nt: TGTGCCAGCAGTTACTACGGGACTCACACCGGGGAGCTGTTTTTT; cdr3_aa: CASSYYGTHTGELFF
v_call: TRBV9; j_call: TRBJ2-2; clone_size: once; d_call: TRBD1; cdr3_length: 15; cdr3_nt: TGTGCCAGCAGCGTAGCAGGGGGTTTCGGCGGGGAGCTGTTTTTT; cdr3_aa: CASSVAGGFGGELFF
v_call: TRBV7-9; j_call: TRBJ1-2; clone_size: few; d_call: .; cdr3_length: 15; cdr3_nt: TGTGCCAGCAGCAGCCTGTGGGAGGGGAGCTATGGCTACACCTTC; cdr3_aa: CASSSLWEGSYGYTF
v_call: TRBV27; j_call: TRBJ1-2; clone_size: .; d_call: TRBD1; cdr3_length: 11; cdr3_nt: TGTGCCACTTCGGACAGGGGTGGCTACACCTTC; cdr3_aa: CATSDRGGYTF
v_call: TRBV5-5; j_call: TRBJ2-5; clone_size: once; d_call: .; cdr3_length: 17; cdr3_nt: TGTGCCAGCACCGGGAAAGGGGGGTCACAGGGGCAAGAGACCCAGTACTTC; cdr3_aa: CASTGKGGSQGQETQYF
v_call: TRBV10-3; j_call: TRBJ1-1; clone_size: .; d_call: TRBD1; cdr3_length: 15; cdr3_nt: TGTGCCACCCAGCCGGACGCAGGGGGTGGCACTGAAGCTTTCTTT; cdr3_aa: CATQPDAGGGTEAFF
v_call: TRBV7-9; j_call: TRBJ2-3; clone_size: .; d_call: TRBD2; cdr3_length: 15; cdr3_nt: TGTGCCAGCAGCTTGACTAGCGGGATGGGAGATACGCAGTATTTT; cdr3_aa: CASSLTSGMGDTQYF
v_call: TRBV27; j_call: TRBJ2-1; clone_size: .; d_call: TRBD1; cdr3_length: 15; cdr3_nt: TGTGCCAGCAAGTCTATAATCGGGACAGGGGAGGAGCAGTTCTTC; cdr3_aa: CASKSIIGTGEEQFF
v_call: TRBV3-1/TRBV3-2; j_call: TRBJ2-3; clone_size: .; d_call: .; cdr3_length: 16; cdr3_nt: TGTGCCAGCAGCCAAGCACCGGGAGCTTTGACAGATACGCAGTATTTT; cdr3_aa: CASSQAPGALTDTQYF
v_call: TRBV7-9; j_call: TRBJ2-1; clone_size: .; d_call: TRBD2; cdr3_length: 15; cdr3_nt: TGTGCCAGCAGCTCCCCTACTAGCGGGAGGGGTGAGCAGTTCTTC; cdr3_aa: CASSSPTSGRGEQFF
v_call: TRBV4-1; j_call: TRBJ1-1; clone_size: .; d_call: TRBD1; cdr3_length: 17; cdr3_nt: TGCGCCAGCAGTCCGAGGAACCCGGGACAGGGGGTTGGTGAAGCTTTCTTT; cdr3_aa: CASSPRNPGQGVGEAFF
v_call: TRBV6-5; j_call: TRBJ1-3; clone_size: .; d_call: .; cdr3_length: 16; cdr3_nt: TGTGCCAGCAGTTTGTACAGGGCGATCTCTGGAAACACCATATATTTT; cdr3_aa: CASSLYRAISGNTIYF
v_call: TRBV4-1; j_call: TRBJ2-1; clone_size: .; d_call: .; cdr3_length: 16; cdr3_nt: TGCGCCAGCAGCCAAGAGGATGGAGGGCCCTACAATGAGCAGTTCTTC; cdr3_aa: CASSQEDGGPYNEQFF
v_call: TRBV7-3; j_call: TRBJ1-2; clone_size: once; d_call: TRBD1; cdr3_length: 14; cdr3_nt: TGTGCCAGCAGCGTGGACAGGGCTAACTATGGCTACACCTTC; cdr3_aa: CASSVDRANYGYTF
v_call: TRBV28; j_call: TRBJ2-3; clone_size: .; d_call: .; cdr3_length: 13; cdr3_nt: TGTGCCAGCAGTTTATCTATGCCAGATACGCAGTATTTT; cdr3_aa: CASSLSMPDTQYF
v_call: TRBV29-1; j_call: TRBJ2-1; clone_size: .; d_call: .; cdr3_length: 10; cdr3_nt: TGCAGCGTTTGGCGGAATGAGCAGTTCTTC; cdr3_aa: CSVWRNEQFF
v_call: TRBV3-1/TRBV3-2; j_call: TRBJ2-7; clone_size: .; d_call: .; cdr3_length: 13; cdr3_nt: TGTGCCAGCAGCCTGCGCGTCTCGGGCGAGCAGTACTTC; cdr3_aa: CASSLRVSGEQYF
v_call: TRBV7-2; j_call: TRBJ1-5; clone_size: .; d_call: TRBD1; cdr3_length: 15; cdr3_nt: TGTGCCAGCAGCTCCGGGACAGGGGTGAATCAGCCCCAGCATTTT; cdr3_aa: CASSSGTGVNQPQHF
v_call: TRBV11-1; j_call: TRBJ1-3; clone_size: .; d_call: TRBD1; cdr3_length: 14; cdr3_nt: TGTGCCAGCAAGGGACAGAGGACTGGAAACACCATATATTTT; cdr3_aa: CASKGQRTGNTIYF
v_call: TRBV2; j_call: TRBJ2-5; clone_size: .; d_call: .; cdr3_length: 11; cdr3_nt: TGTGCCAGCCGAGCCCAAGAGACCCAGTACTTC; cdr3_aa: CASRAQETQYF
v_call: TRBV20-1; j_call: TRBJ2-7; clone_size: .; d_call: TRBD2; cdr3_length: 11; cdr3_nt: TGCAGTGCTCAAAAAGGGAGGGAACAGTACTTC; cdr3_aa: CSAQKGREQYF
v_call: TRBV5-1; j_call: TRBJ2-6; clone_size: .; d_call: .; cdr3_length: 15; cdr3_nt: TGCGCCAGCAGCTTGGCCGGGACTGGGGCCAACGTCCTGACTTTC; cdr3_aa: CASSLAGTGANVLTF
v_call: TRBV9; j_call: TRBJ2-3; clone_size: .; d_call: .; cdr3_length: 13; cdr3_nt: TGTGCCAGCAGCGTAGCATCCGGAGATACGCAGTATTTT; cdr3_aa: CASSVASGDTQYF
v_call: TRBV11-1; j_call: TRBJ2-1; clone_size: .; d_call: TRBD2; cdr3_length: 15; cdr3_nt: TGTGCCAGCAGCCCTTCCAACGGGAGGGAGAATGAGCAGTTCTTC; cdr3_aa: CASSPSNGRENEQFF